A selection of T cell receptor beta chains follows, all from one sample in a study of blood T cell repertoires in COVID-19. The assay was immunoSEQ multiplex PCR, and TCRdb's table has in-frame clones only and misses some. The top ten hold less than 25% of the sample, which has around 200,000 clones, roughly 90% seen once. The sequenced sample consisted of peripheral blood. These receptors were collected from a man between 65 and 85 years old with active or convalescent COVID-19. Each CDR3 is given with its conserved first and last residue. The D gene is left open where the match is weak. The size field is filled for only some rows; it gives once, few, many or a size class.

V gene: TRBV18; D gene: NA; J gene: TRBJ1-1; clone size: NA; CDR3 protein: CASSPPGPNTEAFF; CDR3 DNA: TGTGCCAGCTCACCACCGGGGCCGAACACTGAAGCTTTCTTT
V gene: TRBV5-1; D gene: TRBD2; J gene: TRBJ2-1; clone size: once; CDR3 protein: CASSGASGVYNEQFF; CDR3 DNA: TGCGCCAGCAGTGGAGCTAGCGGGGTCTACAATGAGCAGTTCTTC
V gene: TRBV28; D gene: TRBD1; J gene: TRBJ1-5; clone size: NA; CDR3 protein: CASRGGQASNQPQHF; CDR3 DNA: TGTGCCAGCAGGGGGGGACAGGCTAGCAATCAGCCCCAGCATTTT
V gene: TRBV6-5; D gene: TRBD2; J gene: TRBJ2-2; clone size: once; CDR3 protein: CASSYSLGGGARELFF; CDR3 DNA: TGTGCCAGCAGTTACTCGTTAGGCGGGGGGGCCCGGGAGCTGTTTTTT
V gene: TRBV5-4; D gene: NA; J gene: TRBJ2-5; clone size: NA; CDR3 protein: CASSPMDSFQETQYF; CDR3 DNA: TGTGCCAGCAGCCCGATGGACAGCTTCCAAGAGACCCAGTACTTC
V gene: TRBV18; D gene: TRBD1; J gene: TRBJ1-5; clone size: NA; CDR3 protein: CASSPGTGGQPQHF; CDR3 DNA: TGTGCCAGCTCACCCGGGACAGGGGGGCAGCCCCAGCATTTT
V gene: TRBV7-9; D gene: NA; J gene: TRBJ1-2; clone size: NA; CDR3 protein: CASSPERGRVEGYTF; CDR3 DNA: TGTGCCAGCAGCCCGGAAAGGGGTCGTGTGGAGGGCTACACCTTC
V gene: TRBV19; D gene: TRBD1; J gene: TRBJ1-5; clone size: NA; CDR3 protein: CASSKDRGQNQPQHF; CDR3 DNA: TGTGCCAGTAGTAAGGACAGGGGGCAGAATCAGCCCCAGCATTTT
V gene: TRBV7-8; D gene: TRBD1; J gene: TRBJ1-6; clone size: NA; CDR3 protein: CASSWGQGNDSPLHF; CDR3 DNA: TGTGCCAGCAGCTGGGGACAGGGGAATGATTCACCCCTCCACTTT
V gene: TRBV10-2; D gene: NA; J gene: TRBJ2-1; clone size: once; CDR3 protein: CASRNWGGAEDEQFF; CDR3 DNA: TGCGCCAGCAGGAACTGGGGGGGGGCGGAAGATGAGCAGTTCTTC
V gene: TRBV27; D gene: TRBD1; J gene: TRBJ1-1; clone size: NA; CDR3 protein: CASSAHRTGGSPLNTEAFF; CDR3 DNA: TGTGCCAGCAGTGCACACCGTACAGGGGGCTCCCCTTTGAACACTGAAGCTTTCTTT
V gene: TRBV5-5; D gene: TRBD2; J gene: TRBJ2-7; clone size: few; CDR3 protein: CASSLAPRLAGGYEQYF; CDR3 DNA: TGTGCCAGCAGCTTGGCCCCTCGACTAGCGGGCGGATACGAGCAGTACTTC
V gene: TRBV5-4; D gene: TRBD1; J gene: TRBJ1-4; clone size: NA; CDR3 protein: CASSLARTGGRLELFF; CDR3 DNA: TGTGCCAGCAGCTTGGCCAGGACAGGGGGCAGGTTGGAACTGTTTTTT
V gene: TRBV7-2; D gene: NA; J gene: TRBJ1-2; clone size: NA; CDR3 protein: CASSHAQDFYGYTF; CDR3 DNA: TGTGCCAGCAGCCACGCTCAGGACTTCTATGGCTACACCTTC
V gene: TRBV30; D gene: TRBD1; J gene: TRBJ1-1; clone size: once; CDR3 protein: CAWKNDRATEAFF; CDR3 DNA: TGTGCCTGGAAAAATGACAGGGCCACTGAAGCTTTCTTT
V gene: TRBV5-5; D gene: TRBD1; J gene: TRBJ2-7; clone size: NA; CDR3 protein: CASSFTGTGGGEQYF; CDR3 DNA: TGTGCCAGCAGCTTTACCGGGACAGGGGGCGGCGAGCAGTACTTC
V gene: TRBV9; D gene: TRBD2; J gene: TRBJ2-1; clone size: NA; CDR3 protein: CASSASGRQFF; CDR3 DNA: TGTGCCAGCAGCGCTAGCGGGAGGCAGTTCTTC
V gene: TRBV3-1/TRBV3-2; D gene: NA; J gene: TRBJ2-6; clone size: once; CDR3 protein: CASSLTGPGANVLTF; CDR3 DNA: TGTGCCAGCAGCCTCACAGGACCCGGGGCCAACGTCCTGACTTTC
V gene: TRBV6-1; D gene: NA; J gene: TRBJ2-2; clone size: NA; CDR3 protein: CASSEGQTGELFF; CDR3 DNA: TGTGCCAGCAGTGAAGGGCAGACCGGGGAGCTGTTTTTT
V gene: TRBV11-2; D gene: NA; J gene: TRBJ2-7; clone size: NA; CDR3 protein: CASRRGGEQYF; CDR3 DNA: TGTGCCAGCAGGCGCGGCGGCGAGCAGTACTTC
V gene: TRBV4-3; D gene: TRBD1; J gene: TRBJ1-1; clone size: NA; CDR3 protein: CASSQDAGGFTEAFF; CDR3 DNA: TGCGCCAGCAGCCAAGATGCAGGGGGTTTCACTGAAGCTTTCTTT
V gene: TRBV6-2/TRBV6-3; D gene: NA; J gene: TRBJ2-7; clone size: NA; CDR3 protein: CASSPQISYEQYF; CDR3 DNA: TGTGCCAGCAGTCCACAGATCTCCTACGAGCAGTACTTC
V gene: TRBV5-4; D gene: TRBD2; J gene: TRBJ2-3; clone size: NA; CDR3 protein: CASSLGWGGFTDTQYF; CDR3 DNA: TGTGCCAGCAGCTTGGGTTGGGGAGGGTTCACAGATACGCAGTATTTT
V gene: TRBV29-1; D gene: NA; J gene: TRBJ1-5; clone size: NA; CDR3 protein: CSVVVLQGPDQPQHF; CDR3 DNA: TGCAGCGTTGTGGTTCTGCAGGGGCCGGATCAGCCCCAGCATTTT
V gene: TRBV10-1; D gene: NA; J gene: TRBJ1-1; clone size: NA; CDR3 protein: CASSEDRVNTEAFF; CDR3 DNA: TGCGCCAGCAGTGAGGACAGAGTGAACACTGAAGCTTTCTTT